A selection of T cell receptor beta chains follows, all from one sample in a study of control samples from healthy donors and cancer patients. Measured with immunoSEQ multiplex PCR; TCRdb has only the in-frame clones, and not every one. The profile shows some 140,000 clones, around 95% of them singletons. The sequenced sample was blood. These receptor sequences come from a man between 35 and 55 years old in good health. Both conserved end residues are part of each CDR3. D genes are given only for firm matches. Rows give clone size only sometimes, using once, few, many, or a class for an expanded clone.

V gene	J gene	D gene	clone size	CDR3 length	CDR3 protein	CDR3 DNA
TRBV4-3	TRBJ2-2	-	-	18	CASSLGADGGPNTGELFF	TGCGCCAGCAGCCTGGGGGCCGACGGAGGGCCGAACACCGGGGAGCTGTTTTTT
TRBV6-5	TRBJ1-2	-	-	16	CASSSATVGGIYGYTF	TGTGCCAGCAGTTCAGCAACGGTTGGGGGGATCTATGGCTACACCTTC
TRBV10-2	TRBJ2-7	-	few	11	CASSASYEQYF	TGCGCCAGCAGCGCGAGTTACGAGCAGTACTTC
TRBV7-9	TRBJ2-1	TRBD2	-	15	CASSLELAGYNEQFF	TGTGCCAGCAGCTTAGAACTAGCGGGTTACAATGAGCAGTTCTTC
TRBV6-5	TRBJ2-7	-	-	15	CASSYSEGSSYEQYF	TGTGCCAGCAGTTACTCTGAAGGTAGCTCCTACGAGCAGTACTTC
TRBV14	TRBJ1-6	-	-	13	CASSQGPNSPLHF	TGTGCCAGCAGCCAAGGTCCGAATTCACCCCTCCACTTT
TRBV30	TRBJ1-5	-	-	13	CAWSHRDNQPQHF	TGTGCCTGGAGTCACAGGGACAATCAGCCCCAGCATTTT
TRBV28	TRBJ1-1	-	-	15	CASSRVGTVNTEAFF	TGTGCCAGCAGTCGGGTCGGGACGGTGAACACTGAAGCTTTCTTT
TRBV18	TRBJ2-1	TRBD2	-	16	CASSPNGTSGPNEQFF	TGTGCCAGCTCACCAAATGGGACTAGCGGGCCCAATGAGCAGTTCTTC
TRBV6-6	TRBJ2-7	-	-	16	CASGKRVHESSYEQYF	TGTGCCAGCGGGAAGAGAGTCCACGAGAGCTCCTACGAGCAGTACTTC
TRBV7-9	TRBJ1-6	-	-	17	CASSLERSGTRFSPLHF	TGTGCCAGCAGCTTAGAGAGGTCAGGGACGAGGTTCTCACCCCTCCACTTT
TRBV11-1	TRBJ1-2	TRBD1	-	16	CASSKGQGARLDGYTF	TGTGCCAGCAGCAAGGGACAGGGGGCGCGATTGGATGGCTACACCTTC
TRBV9	TRBJ1-1	-	-	15	CASSVAGDMNTEAFF	TGTGCCAGCAGCGTAGCGGGAGACATGAACACTGAAGCTTTCTTT
TRBV6-5	TRBJ2-7	TRBD1	-	14	CASSLPGQGDEQYF	TGTGCCAGCAGTCTGCCGGGACAGGGTGACGAGCAGTACTTC
TRBV6-5	TRBJ1-5	-	-	14	CASSPGGSNQPQHF	TGTGCCAGCAGCCCCGGGGGTAGCAATCAGCCCCAGCATTTT
TRBV5-1	TRBJ1-1	-	-	13	CASSWNENTEAFF	TGCGCCAGCAGCTGGAACGAAAACACTGAAGCTTTCTTT
TRBV10-3	TRBJ1-5	-	-	14	CAISTDSYNQPQHF	TGTGCCATCAGCACAGACAGCTACAATCAGCCCCAGCATTTT
TRBV28	TRBJ1-2	-	-	15	CASNGTPDGKDGYTF	TGTGCCAGTAACGGGACTCCGGACGGGAAGGATGGCTACACCTTC
TRBV4-1	TRBJ1-2	-	few	15	CASSPDNRPTYGYTF	TGCGCCAGCAGCCCGGATAACAGGCCAACCTATGGCTACACCTTC
TRBV4-1	TRBJ1-1	TRBD1	-	15	CASSQDGTGGSEAFF	TGCGCCAGCAGCCAAGATGGAACAGGGGGTTCTGAAGCTTTCTTT
TRBV6-9	TRBJ1-1	TRBD1	-	17	CASSKGGGASNRTEAFF	TGTGCCAGCAGTAAGGGAGGGGGCGCATCGAACCGCACTGAAGCTTTCTTT
TRBV5-6	TRBJ1-2	-	once	14	CASSLRGGSYGYTF	TGTGCCAGCAGCTTGCGGGGCGGTAGCTATGGCTACACCTTC
TRBV29-1	TRBJ1-1	-	-	13	CSVADLRDTEAFF	TGCAGCGTTGCGGACTTAAGGGACACTGAAGCTTTCTTT
TRBV7-9	TRBJ2-2	TRBD2	-	19	CASSHNYIRTSGVPGELFF	TGTGCCAGCAGCCATAACTACATTCGGACTAGCGGGGTTCCCGGGGAGCTGTTTTTT
TRBV21-1	TRBJ1-5	-	-	18	CASSKYPASPDSNQPQHF	TGTGCCAGCAGCAAATATCCAGCTTCCCCCGATAGCAATCAGCCCCAGCATTTT
TRBV30	TRBJ2-5	-	-	12	CALSGSGETQYF	TGTGCCCTGTCGGGTAGCGGAGAGACCCAGTACTTC
TRBV6-5	TRBJ1-5	-	-	14	CASRPGVEGQPQHF	TGTGCCAGCAGACCCGGCGTGGAGGGTCAGCCCCAGCATTTT
TRBV2	TRBJ2-5	-	-	14	CASNWAGVAETQYF	TGTGCCAGCAACTGGGCAGGGGTGGCGGAGACCCAGTACTTC
TRBV11-2	TRBJ2-7	TRBD1	-	14	CASSFGTGVNEQYF	TGTGCCAGCAGCTTCGGGACAGGGGTTAACGAGCAGTACTTC
TRBV2	TRBJ1-4	-	-	14	CASSSDALTQKLFF	TGTGCCAGCAGTTCGGACGCCTTAACCCAAAAACTGTTTTTT
TRBV24-1	TRBJ1-5	-	-	15	CATSETGGGNQPQHF	TGTGCCACCAGTGAGACAGGCGGGGGTAATCAGCCCCAGCATTTT
TRBV24-1	TRBJ1-2	-	-	12	CATSDSFYGYTF	TGTGCCACCAGTGATTCATTCTATGGCTACACCTTC
TRBV2	TRBJ2-7	-	-	14	CASSEASGTYEQYF	TGTGCCAGCAGTGAAGCCTCGGGAACCTACGAGCAGTACTTC
TRBV2	TRBJ1-3	TRBD1	-	15	CASQPGQGYGNTIYF	TGTGCCAGCCAACCGGGACAGGGATATGGAAACACCATATATTTT
TRBV4-3	TRBJ1-3	TRBD1	-	16	CASSQGQGLSGNTIYF	TGCGCCAGCAGCCAGGGACAGGGGCTCTCTGGAAACACCATATATTTT
TRBV7-8	TRBJ1-1	-	-	14	CASSLGHSNTEAFF	TGTGCCAGCAGCTTAGGACACTCGAACACTGAAGCTTTCTTT
TRBV6-5	TRBJ1-1	-	-	16	CASSYRGSHRNTEAFF	TGTGCCAGCAGTTACCGGGGGAGTCACCGGAACACTGAAGCTTTCTTT
TRBV5-4	TRBJ2-5	TRBD2	-	14	CASSASGGGETQYF	TGTGCCAGCAGCGCCTCGGGGGGAGGAGAGACCCAGTACTTC
TRBV5-6	TRBJ1-3	-	few	15	CASSHLSSGGNTIYF	TGTGCCAGCAGCCACCTCTCTTCTGGAGGAAACACCATATATTTT
TRBV30	TRBJ2-1	-	-	13	CAWSVPRYNEQFF	TGTGCCTGGAGTGTCCCTCGCTACAATGAGCAGTTCTTC
TRBV7-2	TRBJ1-1	-	-	13	CASSLVMGVEAFF	TGTGCCAGCAGCTTAGTCATGGGGGTAGAGGCTTTCTTT
TRBV21-1	TRBJ2-5	-	-	16	CASSYRERGHLGTQYF	TGTGCCAGCAGCTACCGGGAGCGGGGACACTTAGGGACCCAGTACTTC
TRBV5-4	TRBJ2-1	-	-	11	CASSLYNEQFF	TGTGCCAGCAGCCTCTACAATGAGCAGTTCTTC
TRBV13	TRBJ1-1	TRBD1	-	15	CASSARTGAGAEAFF	TGTGCCAGCAGCGCTAGGACAGGGGCGGGCGCTGAAGCTTTCTTT